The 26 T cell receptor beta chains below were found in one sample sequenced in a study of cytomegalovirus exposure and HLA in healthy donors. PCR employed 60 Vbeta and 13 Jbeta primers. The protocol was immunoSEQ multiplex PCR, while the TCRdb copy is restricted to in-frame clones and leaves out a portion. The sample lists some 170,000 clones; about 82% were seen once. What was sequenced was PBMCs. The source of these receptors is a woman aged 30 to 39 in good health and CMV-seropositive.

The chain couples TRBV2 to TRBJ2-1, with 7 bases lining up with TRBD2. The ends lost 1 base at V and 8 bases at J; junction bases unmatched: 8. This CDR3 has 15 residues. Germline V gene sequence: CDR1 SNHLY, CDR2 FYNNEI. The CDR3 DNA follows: TGTGCCAGCAGTGAAGTAGGCGGGAGTCTGTATGAGCAGTTCTTC. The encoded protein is CASSEVGGSLYEQFF.

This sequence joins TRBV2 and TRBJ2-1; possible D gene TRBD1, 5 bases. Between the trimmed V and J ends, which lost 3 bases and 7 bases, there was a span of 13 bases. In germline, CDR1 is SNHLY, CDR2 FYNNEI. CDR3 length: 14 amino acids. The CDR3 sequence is CASSEGQVVNEQFF. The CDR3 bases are TGTGCCAGCAGTGAGGGGCAGGTAGTGAATGAGCAGTTCTTC.

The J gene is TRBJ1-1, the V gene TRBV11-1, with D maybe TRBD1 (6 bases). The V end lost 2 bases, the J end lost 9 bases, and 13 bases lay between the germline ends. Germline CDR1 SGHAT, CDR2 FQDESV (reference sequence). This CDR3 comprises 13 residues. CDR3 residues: CASSLIEQGKAFF. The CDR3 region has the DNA TGTGCCAGCAGCTTAATAGAACAGGGTAAAGCTTTCTTT.

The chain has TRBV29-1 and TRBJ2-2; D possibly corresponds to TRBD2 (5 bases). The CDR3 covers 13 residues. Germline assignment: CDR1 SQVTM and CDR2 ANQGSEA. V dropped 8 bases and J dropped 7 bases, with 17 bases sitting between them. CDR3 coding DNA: TGCAGCTACCAGCAAGGGAGCGTCGGGGAGCTGTTTTTT. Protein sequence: CSYQQGSVGELFF.

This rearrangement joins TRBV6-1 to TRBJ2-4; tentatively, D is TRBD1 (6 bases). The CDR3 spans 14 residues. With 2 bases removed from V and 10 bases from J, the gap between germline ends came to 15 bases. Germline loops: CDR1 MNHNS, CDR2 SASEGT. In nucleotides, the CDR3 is TGTGCCAGCAGTGAACGGGACACCTGGAGGATTCAGTACTTC. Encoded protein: CASSERDTWRIQYF.

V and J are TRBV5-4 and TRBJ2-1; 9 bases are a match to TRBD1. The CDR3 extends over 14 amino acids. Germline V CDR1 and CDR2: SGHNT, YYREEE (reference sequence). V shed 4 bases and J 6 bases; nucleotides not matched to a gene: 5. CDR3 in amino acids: CASSPWTGVNEQFF. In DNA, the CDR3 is TGTGCCAGCAGCCCATGGACAGGGGTCAATGAGCAGTTCTTC. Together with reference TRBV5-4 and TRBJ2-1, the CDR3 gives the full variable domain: ETGVTQSPTHLIKTRGQQVTLRCSSQSGHNTVSWYQQALGQGPQFIFQYYREEENGRGNFPPRFSGLQFPNYSSELNVNALELDDSALYLCASSPWTGVNEQFFGPGTRLTVL.

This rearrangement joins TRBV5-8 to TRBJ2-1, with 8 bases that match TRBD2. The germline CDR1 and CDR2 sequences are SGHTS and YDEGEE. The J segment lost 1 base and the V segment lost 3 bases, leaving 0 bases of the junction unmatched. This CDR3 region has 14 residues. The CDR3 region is CASSSGGSYNEQFF. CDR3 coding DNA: TGTGCCAGCAGCTCGGGGGGGTCCTACAATGAGCAGTTCTTC.

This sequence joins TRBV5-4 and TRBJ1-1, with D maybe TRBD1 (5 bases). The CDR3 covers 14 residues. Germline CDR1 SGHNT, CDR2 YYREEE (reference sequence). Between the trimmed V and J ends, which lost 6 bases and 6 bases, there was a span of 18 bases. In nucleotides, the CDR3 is TGTGCCAGCACCCTATACTCTGGGGGGGCTGAAGCTTTCTTT. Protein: CASTLYSGGAEAFF.

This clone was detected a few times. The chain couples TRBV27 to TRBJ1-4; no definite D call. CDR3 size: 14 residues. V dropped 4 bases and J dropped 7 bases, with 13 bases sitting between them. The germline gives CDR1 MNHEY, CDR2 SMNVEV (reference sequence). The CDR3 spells CASSSTSYGEKLFF. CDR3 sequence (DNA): TGTGCCAGCAGTTCCACCAGTTATGGTGAAAAACTGTTTTTT.

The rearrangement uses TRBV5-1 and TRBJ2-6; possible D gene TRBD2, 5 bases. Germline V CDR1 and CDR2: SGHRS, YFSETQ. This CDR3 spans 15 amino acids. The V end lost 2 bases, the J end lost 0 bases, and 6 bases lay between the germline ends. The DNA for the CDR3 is TGCGCCAGCAGCTTAGGACTCTCTGGGGCCAACGTCCTGACTTTC. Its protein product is CASSLGLSGANVLTF.

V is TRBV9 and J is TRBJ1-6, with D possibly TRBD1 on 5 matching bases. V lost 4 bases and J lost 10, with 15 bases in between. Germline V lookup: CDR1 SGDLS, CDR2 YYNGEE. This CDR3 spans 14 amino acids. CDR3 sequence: CASSPRGFRSPLHF. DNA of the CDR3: TGTGCCAGCAGCCCCCGGGGGTTTAGGTCACCCCTCCACTTT.

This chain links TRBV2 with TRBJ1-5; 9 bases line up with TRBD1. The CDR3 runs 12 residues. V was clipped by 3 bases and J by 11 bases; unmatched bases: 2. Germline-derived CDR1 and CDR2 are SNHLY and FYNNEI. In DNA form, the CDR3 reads TGTGCCAGCAGTGAGGACAGGGGTGCCCAGCATTTT. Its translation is CASSEDRGAQHF.

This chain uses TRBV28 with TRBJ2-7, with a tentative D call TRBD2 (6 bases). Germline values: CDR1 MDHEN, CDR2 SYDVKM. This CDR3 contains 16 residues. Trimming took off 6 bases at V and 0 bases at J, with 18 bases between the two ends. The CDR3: CASSPLPGRSSYEQYF. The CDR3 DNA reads TGTGCCAGCAGCCCCCTTCCGGGGAGGAGCTCCTACGAGCAGTACTTC.

The CDR3 DNA follows: TGCGCCAGCAGCTCAAAAGGGAGGCGGGACCTAGAGGGAGATACGCAGTATTTT. Its protein is CASSSKGRRDLEGDTQYF. This chain uses TRBV5-1 with TRBJ2-3; TRBD2 is a possible D gene (6 bases). The germline V gene encodes CDR1 SGHRS and CDR2 YFSETQ. Trimming cost V 3 bases and J 5 bases, with 25 bases left between them. This CDR3 region has 18 residues.

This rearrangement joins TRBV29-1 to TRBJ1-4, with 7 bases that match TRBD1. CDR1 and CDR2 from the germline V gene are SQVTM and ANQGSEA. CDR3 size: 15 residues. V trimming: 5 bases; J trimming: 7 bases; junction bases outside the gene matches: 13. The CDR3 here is CSVPRQGPLGEKLFF. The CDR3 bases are TGCAGCGTTCCACGACAGGGCCCTCTGGGTGAAAAACTGTTTTTT.

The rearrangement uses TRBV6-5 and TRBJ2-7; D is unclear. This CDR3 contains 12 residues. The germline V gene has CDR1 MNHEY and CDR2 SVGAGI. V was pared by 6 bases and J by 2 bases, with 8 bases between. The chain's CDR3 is CASRERPYEQYF. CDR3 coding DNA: TGTGCCAGCAGAGAGCGTCCCTACGAGCAGTACTTC.

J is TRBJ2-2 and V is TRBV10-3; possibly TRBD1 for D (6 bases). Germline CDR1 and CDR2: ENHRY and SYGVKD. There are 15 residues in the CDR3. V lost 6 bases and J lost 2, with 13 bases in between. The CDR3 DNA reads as TGTGCCATCAGCCTCGACAGGACAAACACCGGGGAGCTGTTTTTT. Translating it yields CAISLDRTNTGELFF.

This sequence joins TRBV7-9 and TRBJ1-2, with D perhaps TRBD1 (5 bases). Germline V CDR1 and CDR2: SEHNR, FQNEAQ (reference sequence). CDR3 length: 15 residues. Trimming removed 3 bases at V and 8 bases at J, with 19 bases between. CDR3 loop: CASSLERPGGGGYTF. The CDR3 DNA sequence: TGTGCCAGCAGCTTGGAAAGGCCCGGGGGTGGGGGCTACACCTTC.

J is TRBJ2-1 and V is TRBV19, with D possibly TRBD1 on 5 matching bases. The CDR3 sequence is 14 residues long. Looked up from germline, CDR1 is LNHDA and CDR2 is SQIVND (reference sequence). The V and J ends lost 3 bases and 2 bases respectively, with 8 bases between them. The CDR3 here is CASSIDRAYNEQFF. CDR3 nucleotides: TGTGCCAGTAGTATTGACAGAGCCTACAATGAGCAGTTCTTC.

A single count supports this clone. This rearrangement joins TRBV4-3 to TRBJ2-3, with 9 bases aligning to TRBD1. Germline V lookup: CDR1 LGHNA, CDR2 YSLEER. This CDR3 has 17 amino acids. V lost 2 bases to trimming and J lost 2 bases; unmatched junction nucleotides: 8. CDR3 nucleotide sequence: TGCGCCAGCAGCCAATTTGGAGACAGGGGGTTCACAGATACGCAGTATTTT. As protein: CASSQFGDRGFTDTQYF.

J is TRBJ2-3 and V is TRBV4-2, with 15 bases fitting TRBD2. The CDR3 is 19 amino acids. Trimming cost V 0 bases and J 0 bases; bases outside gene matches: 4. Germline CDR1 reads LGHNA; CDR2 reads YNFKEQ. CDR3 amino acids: CASSQDGLAGGTSTDTQYF. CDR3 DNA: TGTGCCAGCAGCCAAGATGGACTAGCGGGGGGGACTAGCACAGATACGCAGTATTTT.

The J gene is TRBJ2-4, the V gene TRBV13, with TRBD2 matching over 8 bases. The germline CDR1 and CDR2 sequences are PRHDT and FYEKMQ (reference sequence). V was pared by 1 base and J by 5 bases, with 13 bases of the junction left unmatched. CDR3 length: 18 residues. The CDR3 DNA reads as TGTGCCAGCAGCTTAGCGGGGGGGCTAGCGGGTCCCGAAAACATTCAGTACTTC. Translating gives CASSLAGGLAGPENIQYF.

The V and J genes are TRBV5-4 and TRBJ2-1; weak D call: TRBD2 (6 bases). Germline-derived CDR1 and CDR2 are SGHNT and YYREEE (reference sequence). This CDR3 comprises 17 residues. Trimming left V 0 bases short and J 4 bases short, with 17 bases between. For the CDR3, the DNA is TGTGCCAGCAGCTTGGAAGCCGGGACTTGGCAATACAATGAGCAGTTCTTC. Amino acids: CASSLEAGTWQYNEQFF.

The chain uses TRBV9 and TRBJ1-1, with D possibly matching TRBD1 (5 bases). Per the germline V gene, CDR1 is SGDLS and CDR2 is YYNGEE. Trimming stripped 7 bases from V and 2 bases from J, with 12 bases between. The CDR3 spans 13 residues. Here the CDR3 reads CASGPGDNTEAFF. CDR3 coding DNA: TGTGCCAGCGGCCCGGGGGACAACACTGAAGCTTTCTTT.

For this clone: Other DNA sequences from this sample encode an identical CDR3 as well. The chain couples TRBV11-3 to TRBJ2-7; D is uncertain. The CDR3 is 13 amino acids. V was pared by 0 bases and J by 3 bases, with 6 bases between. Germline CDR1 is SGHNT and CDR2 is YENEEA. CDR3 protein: CASSLDVYYEQYF. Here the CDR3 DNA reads TGTGCCAGCAGCTTAGACGTTTACTACGAGCAGTACTTC.

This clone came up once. The CDR3 coding sequence is TGTGCCAGCAGCTTAGCTCGTAACAGTAAATCCCGAGGCTACACCTTC. Its protein product is CASSLARNSKSRGYTF. This chain links TRBV7-8 with TRBJ1-2, with D hard to call. Germline V lookup: CDR1 SGHVS, CDR2 FQNEAQ. This CDR3 has 16 amino acids. Trimming shortened V by 0 bases and J by 8 bases, and 19 bases separated the two germline ends.